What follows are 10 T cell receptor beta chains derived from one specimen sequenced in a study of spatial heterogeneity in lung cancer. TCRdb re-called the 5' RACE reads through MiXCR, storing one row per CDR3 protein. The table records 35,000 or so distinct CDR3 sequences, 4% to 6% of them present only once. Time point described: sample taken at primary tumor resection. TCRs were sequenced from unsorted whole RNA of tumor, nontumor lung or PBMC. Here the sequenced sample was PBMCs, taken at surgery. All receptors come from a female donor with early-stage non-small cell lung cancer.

The CDR3 sequence is CASSQRWTGNEQFF. CDR3 in DNA: TGTGCCAGCAGCCAACGCTGGACTGGCAATGAGCAGTTCTTC. V is TRBV3-1 and J is TRBJ2-1; weak D call: TRBD2 (5 bases). This CDR3 contains 14 residues. The V gene lost 2 bases and the J gene lost 6 bases, with 11 bases spanning the gap. In germline, CDR1 is LGHDT, CDR2 YNNKEL (reference sequence).

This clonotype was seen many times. DNA of the CDR3: TGTGCCAGCAGTTTATCGGTGGGGACGGGGGAGCTGTTTTTT. Translation gives CASSLSVGTGELFF. The V call is TRBV27, the J call TRBJ2-2, with D perhaps assigned TRBD1 or TRBD2 (5 bases each). This CDR3 contains 14 residues. Germline-derived CDR1 and CDR2 are MNHEY and SMNVEV (reference sequence). V gave up 0 bases and J gave up 8 bases, with 10 bases separating them.

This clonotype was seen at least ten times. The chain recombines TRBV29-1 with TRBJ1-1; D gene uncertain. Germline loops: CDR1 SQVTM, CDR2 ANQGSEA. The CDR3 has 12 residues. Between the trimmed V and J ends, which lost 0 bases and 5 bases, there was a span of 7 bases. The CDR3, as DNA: TGCAGCGTTGAAGAACGGATGACTGAAGCTTTCTTT. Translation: CSVEERMTEAFF.

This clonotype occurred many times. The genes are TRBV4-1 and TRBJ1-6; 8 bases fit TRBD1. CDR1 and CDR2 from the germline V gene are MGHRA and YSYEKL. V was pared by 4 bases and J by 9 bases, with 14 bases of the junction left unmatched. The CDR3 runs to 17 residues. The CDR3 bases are TGCGCCAGCAGCCCCTACATCCAGGGGGCGATGGGTTCACCCCTCCACTTT. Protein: CASSPYIQGAMGSPLHF.

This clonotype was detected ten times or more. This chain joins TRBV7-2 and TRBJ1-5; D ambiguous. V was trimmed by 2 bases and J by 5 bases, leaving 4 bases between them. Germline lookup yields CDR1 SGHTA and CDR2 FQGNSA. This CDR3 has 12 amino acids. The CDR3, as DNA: TGTGCCAGCAGCTTATTTGATCAGCCCCAGCATTTT. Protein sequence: CASSLFDQPQHF.

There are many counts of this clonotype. CDR3 in DNA: TGCAGTGCTAGAGATTTGACAGGGGCGGCGAACACCGGGGAGCTGTTTTTT. This codes for CSARDLTGAANTGELFF. This rearrangement joins TRBV20-1 to TRBJ2-2; 8 bases fit TRBD1. V lost 0 bases, J lost 0 bases, and 6 bases stayed unmatched. The length of the CDR3 is 17 residues. Germline V lookup: CDR1 DFQATT, CDR2 SNEGSKA (reference sequence).

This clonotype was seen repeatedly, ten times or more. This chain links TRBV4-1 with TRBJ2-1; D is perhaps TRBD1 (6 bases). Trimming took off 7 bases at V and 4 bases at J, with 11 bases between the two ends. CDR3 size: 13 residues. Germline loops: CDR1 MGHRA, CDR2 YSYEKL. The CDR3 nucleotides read TGCGCCAGCAACGCGGACAGATACAATGAGCAGTTCTTC. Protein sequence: CASNADRYNEQFF.

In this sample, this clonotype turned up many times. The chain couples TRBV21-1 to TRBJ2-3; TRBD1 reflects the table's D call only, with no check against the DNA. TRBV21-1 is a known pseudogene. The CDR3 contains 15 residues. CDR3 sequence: CASSNPDRTTDTQYF. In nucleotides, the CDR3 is TGTGCCAGCAGCAATCCGGACAGGACGACAGATACGCAGTATTTT.

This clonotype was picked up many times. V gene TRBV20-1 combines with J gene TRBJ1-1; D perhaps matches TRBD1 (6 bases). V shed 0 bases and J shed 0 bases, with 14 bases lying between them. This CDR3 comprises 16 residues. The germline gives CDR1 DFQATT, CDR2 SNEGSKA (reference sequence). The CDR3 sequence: CSARDRKTGMNTEAFF. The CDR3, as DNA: TGCAGTGCTAGAGATCGAAAAACAGGGATGAACACTGAAGCTTTCTTT.

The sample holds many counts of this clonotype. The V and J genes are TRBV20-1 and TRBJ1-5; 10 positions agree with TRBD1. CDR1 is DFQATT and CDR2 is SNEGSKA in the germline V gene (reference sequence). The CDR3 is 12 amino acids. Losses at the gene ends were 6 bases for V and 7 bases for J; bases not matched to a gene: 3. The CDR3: CSAGTGDQPQHF. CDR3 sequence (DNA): TGCAGTGCAGGGACAGGGGACCAGCCCCAGCATTTT.